This T cell receptor (beta chain) emerged from a study of T cell responses to AZD1222 COVID-19 vaccine. Study-level points and caveats: Unmutated regions of variants are reportedly targeted by nearly half of spike-specific TCRs. Just a handful of people given AZD1222 tested seropositive at baseline. Researchers took repertoire samples only after the peak T cell response had come. With dominance at 160-218 and 743-854, vaccine-associated CD4 TCRs spanned spike.

This CDR3 contains 16 residues. Germline CDR1 is SEHNR and CDR2 is FQNEAQ (reference sequence). V lost 5 bases to trimming and J lost 4 bases; unmatched junction nucleotides: 10. Concerning this clone: The antigen is not known.

Some clones are missing from TCRdb's copy, which holds only in-frame ones; the method was immunoSEQ multiplex PCR. The table records about 130,000 clones, 86% of them present only once. The TCR was taken from an adult in good health. Sequencing was performed on peripheral blood, taken on day 0 of AZD1222 vaccination. The chain joins TRBV7-9 to TRBJ1-5, with 8 bases aligning to TRBD1. CDR3 residues: CASSPSGGSGNQPQHF. CDR3 in DNA: TGTGCCAGCAGCCCATCAGGGGGCTCTGGGAATCAGCCCCAGCATTTT. Full variable domain (outside the CDR3, taken from reference TRBV7-9 and TRBJ1-5): DTGVSQNPRHKITKRGQNVTFRCDPISEHNRLYWYRQTLGQGPEFLTYFQNEAQLEKSRLLSDRFSAERPKGSFSTLEIQRTEQGDSAMYLCASSPSGGSGNQPQHFGDGTRLSIL.